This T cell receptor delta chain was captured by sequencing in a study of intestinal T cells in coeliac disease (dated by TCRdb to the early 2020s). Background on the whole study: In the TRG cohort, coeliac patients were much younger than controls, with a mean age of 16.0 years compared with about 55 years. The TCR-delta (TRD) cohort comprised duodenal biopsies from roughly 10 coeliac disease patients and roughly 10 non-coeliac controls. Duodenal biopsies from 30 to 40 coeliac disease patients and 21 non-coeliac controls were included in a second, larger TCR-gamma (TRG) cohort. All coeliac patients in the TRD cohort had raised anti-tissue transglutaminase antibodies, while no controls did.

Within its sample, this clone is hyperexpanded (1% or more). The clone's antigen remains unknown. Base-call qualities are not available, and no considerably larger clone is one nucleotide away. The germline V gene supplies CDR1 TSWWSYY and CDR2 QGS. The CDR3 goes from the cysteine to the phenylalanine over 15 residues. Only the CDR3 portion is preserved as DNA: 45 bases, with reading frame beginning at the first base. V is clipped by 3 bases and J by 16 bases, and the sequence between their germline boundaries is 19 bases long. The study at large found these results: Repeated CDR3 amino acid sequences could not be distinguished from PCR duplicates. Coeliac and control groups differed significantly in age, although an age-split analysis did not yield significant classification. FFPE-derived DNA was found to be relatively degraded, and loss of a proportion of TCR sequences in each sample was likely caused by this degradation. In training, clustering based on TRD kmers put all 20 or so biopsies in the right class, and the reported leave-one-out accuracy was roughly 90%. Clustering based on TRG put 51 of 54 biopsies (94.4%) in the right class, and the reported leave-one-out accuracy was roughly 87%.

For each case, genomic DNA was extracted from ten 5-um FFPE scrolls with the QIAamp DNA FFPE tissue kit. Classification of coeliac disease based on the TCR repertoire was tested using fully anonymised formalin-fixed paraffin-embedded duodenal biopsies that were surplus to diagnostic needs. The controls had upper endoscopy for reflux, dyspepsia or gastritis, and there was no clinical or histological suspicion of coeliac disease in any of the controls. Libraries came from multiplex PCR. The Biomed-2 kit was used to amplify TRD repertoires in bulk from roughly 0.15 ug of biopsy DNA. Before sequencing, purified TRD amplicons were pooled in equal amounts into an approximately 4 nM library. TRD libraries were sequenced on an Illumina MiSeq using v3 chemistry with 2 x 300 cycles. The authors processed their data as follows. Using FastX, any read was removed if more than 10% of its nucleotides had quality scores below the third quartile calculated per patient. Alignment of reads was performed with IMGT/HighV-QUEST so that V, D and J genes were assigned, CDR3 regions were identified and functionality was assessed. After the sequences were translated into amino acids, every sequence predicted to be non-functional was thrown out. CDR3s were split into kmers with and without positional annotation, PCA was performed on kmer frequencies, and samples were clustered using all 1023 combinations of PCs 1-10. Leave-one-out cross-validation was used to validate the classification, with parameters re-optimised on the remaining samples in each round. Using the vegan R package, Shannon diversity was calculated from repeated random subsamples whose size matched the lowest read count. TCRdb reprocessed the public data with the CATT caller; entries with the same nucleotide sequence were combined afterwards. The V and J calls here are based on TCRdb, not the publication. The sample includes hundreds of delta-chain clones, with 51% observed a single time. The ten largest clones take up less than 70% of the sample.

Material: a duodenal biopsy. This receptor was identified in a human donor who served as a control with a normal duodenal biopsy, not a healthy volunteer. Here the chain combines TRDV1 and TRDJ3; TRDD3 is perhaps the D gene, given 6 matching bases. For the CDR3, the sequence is CALGDNSLTGPQMFF. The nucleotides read TGTGCTCTTGGGGACAACTCTTTGACTGGGCCCCAGATGTTTTTC.